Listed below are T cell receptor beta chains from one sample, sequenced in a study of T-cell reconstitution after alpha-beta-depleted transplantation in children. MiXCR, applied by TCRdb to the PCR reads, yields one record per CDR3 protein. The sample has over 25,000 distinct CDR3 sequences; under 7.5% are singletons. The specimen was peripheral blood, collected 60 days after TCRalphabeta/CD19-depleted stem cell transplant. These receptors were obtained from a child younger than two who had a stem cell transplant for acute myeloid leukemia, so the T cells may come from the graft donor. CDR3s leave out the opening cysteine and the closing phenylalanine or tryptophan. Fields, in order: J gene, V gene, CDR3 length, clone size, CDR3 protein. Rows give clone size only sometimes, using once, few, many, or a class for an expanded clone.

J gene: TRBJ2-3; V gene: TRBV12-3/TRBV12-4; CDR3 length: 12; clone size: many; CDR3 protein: ASSPGLRTDTQY
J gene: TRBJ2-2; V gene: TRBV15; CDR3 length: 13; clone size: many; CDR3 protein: ATSRDRSNTGELF
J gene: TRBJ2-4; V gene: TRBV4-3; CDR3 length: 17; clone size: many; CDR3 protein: ASSQGTSGSMLTKNIQY
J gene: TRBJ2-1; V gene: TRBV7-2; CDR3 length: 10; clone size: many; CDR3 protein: ASSLVYNEQF
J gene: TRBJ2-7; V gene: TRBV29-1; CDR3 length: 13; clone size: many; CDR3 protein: SALGLGWEGYEQY
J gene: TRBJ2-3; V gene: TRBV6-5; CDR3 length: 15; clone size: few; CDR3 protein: ASSYSKVAGSTDTQY
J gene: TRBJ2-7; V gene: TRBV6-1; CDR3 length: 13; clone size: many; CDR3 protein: ASSRQGIGSYEQY
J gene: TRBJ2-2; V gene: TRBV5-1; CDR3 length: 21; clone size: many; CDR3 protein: ASSWGTRTPTTSGRTNTGELF
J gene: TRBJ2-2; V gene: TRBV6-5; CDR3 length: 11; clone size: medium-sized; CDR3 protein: ASSYWVNGELF
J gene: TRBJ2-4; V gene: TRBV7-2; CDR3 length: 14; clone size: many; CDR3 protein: ASSLTRGRAKNIQY
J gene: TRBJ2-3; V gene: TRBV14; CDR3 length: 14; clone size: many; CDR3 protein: ASSHPRWGPVDTQY
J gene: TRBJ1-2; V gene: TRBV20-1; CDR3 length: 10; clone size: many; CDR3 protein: SATGLGYGYT
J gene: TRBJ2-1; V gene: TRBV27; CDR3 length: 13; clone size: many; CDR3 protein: ASTAGTSGHNEQF
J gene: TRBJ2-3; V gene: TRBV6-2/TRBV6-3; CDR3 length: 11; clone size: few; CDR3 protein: ASKDRGLDTQY
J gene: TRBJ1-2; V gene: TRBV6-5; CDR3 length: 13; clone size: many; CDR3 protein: ASSYYPGAEYGYT
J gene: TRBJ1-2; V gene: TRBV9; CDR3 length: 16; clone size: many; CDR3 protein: ASSAPWTRQLNNYGYT
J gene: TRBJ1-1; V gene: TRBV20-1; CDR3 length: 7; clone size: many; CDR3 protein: SVGTEAF
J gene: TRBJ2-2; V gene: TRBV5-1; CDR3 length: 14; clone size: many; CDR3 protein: ASSLALYANTGELF
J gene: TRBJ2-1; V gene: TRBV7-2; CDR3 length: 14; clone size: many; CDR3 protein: ASSTASGGYYNEQF
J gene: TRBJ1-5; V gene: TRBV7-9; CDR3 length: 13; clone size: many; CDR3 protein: ASSLGQAPNQPQH
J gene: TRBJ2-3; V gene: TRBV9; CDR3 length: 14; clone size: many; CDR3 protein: ASSVEGGQSTDTQY
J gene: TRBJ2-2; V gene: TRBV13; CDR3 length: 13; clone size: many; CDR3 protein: ASSSQGAGTGELF
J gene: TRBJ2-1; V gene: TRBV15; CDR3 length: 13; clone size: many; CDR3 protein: ATSRDRTAYNEQF
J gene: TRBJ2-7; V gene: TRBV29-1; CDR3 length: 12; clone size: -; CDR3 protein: SVSPRDRGYEQY
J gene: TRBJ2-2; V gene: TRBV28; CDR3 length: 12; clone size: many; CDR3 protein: ASSWAQGPGELF
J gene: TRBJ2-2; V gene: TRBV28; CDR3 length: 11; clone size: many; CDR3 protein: ASKIYHTGELF
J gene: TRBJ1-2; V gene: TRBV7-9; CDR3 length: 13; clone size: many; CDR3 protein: ASSLRGYTNYGYT
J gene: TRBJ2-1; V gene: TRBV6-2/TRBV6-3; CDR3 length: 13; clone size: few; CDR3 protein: ASSYGGRGVNEQF
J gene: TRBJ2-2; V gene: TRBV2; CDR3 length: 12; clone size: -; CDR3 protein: ASSESSGAGELF
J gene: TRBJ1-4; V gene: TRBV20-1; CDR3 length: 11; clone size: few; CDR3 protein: SASGGANEKLF
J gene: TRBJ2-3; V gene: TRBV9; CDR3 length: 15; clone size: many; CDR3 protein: ASSVGPPGLFTDTQY
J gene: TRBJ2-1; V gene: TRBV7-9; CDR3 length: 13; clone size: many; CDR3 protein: ASSPDIGGMNEQF
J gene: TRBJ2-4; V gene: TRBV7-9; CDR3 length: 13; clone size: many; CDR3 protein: ASSRTGKERNIQY
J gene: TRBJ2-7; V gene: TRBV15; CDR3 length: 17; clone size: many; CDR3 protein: ATSRLLGGPGGGSYEQY
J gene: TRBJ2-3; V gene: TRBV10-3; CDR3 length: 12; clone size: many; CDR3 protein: AISDWGGADTQY
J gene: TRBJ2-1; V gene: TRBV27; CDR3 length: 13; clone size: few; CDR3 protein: ASTRPGTGINEQF
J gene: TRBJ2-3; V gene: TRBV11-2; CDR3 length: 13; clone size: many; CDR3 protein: ASSLPSPLTDTQY
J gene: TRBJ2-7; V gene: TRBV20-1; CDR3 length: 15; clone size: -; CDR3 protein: CATGGLAGREQYEQY
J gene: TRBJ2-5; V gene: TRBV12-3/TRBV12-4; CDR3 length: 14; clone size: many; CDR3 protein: ASTKGTGTYQETQY
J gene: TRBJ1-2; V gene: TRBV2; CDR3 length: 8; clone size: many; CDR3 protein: ASRGGSYT
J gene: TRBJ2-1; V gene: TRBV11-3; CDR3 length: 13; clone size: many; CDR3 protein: ASSPRTGSYNEQF
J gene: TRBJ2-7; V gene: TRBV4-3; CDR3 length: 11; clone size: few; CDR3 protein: ASSPAPFYEQY
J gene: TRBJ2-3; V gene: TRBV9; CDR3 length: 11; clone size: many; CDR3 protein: ASSVGQGDTQY
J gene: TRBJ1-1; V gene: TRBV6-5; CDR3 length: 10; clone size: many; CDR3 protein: ASKDGNTEAF
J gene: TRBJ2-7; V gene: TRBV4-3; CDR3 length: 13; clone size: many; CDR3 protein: ASSLGRTSVYEQY
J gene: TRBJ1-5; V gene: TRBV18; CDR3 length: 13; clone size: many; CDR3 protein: ASSPPTTAKVPQH
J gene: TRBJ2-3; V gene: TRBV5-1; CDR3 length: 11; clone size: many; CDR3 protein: ATRTSGTDTQY
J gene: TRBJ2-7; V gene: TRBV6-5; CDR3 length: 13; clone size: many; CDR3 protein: ASSLFRDLNYEQY
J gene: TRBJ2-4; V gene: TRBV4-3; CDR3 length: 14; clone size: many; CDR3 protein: ASSLGLAGAKNIQY
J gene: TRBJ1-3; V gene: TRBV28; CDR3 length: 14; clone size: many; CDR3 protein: ASGLPAGIIGNTIY
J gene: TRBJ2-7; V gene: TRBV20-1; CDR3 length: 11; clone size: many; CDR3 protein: SARDKGFYEQY
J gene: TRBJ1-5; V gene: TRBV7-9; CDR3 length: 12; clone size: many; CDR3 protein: ASSSDSSNQPQH
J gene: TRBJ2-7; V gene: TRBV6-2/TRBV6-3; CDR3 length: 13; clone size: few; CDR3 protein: ASSYGAGENYEQY
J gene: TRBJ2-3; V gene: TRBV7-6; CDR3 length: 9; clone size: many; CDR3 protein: ASSARDTQY
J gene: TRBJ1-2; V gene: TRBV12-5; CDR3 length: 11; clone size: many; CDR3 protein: ASGWDRDYGYT
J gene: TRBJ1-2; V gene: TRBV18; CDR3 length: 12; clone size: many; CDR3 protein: ASSETGDNYGYT
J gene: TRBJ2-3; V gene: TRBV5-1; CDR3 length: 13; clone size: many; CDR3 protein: ASSLEAGDTDTQY
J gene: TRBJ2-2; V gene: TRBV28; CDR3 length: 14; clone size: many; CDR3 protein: ASSPRTGGHTGELF
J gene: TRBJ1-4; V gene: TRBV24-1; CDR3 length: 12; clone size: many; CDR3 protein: ATSGGAPMEKLF
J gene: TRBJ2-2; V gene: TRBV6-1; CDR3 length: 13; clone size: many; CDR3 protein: ASSQRDTNTGELF